The sequence of this T cell receptor beta chain was determined in a study of PD-1 blockade in classical Hodgkin lymphoma. Broader study findings: Relative to healthy donors, newly diagnosed patients reportedly had lower baseline TCR diversity, which was reported as lower still in relapsed/refractory patients.

Notes on this clone: Its antigen is unknown.

V was clipped by 3 bases and J by 7 bases; unmatched bases: 9. Germline V gene data show CDR1 as MNHNS and CDR2 as SASEGT. This CDR3 has 15 residues. Only in-frame clones appear in the TCRdb table, and some are missing; sequencing was by immunoSEQ multiplex PCR. The sample has fewer than 40,000 clones, about 88% seen once. Time point given: newly diagnosed, previously untreated cHL patient sample. Negative selection with magnetic separation was used to purify CD4+ T cells from thawed PBMCs. Material: CD4+ T cells from blood. This sequence was found in a human donor with classical Hodgkin lymphoma. This rearrangement joins TRBV6-1 to TRBJ1-1, with TRBD1 identical over 9 bases. The CDR3: CASSDGTGRYNEAFF. CDR3 nucleotides: TGTGCCAGCAGTGATGGGACAGGGAGGTATAATGAAGCTTTCTTT.